Reported below is one TCR beta chain. This sample stems from a study of control samples from healthy donors and cancer patients. Sequenced by immunoSEQ multiplex PCR; TCRdb stores in-frame clones only, minus some. The sample holds about 40,000 clones, about 93% seen once. Germline loops: CDR1 SGHAT, CDR2 FQNNGV. V was pared by 4 bases and J by 4 bases, with 15 bases between. The CDR3 totals 15 residues. Sequenced input: blood. The source of this sequence is a woman aged 45-65 years in good health. This sequence joins TRBV11-2 and TRBJ2-3; tentative D call: TRBD2 (6 bases). The CDR3 sequence: CASSSRGGESDTQYF. The CDR3 DNA sequence: TGTGCCAGCAGCTCAAGGGGCGGGGAGTCAGATACGCAGTATTTT.